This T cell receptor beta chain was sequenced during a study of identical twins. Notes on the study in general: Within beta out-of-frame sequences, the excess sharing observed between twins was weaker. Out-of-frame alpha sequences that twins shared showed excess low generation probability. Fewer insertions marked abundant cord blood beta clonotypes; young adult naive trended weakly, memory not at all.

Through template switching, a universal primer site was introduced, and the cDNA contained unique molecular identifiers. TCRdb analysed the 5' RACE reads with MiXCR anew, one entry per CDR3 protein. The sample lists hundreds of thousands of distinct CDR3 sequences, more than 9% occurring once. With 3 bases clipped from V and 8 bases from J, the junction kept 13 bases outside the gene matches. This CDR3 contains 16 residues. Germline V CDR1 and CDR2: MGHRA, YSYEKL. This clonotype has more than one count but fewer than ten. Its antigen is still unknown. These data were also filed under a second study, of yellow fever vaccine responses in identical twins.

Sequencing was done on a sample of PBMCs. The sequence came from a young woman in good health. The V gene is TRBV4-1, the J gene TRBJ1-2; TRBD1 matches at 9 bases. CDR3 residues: CASSHGTQGARSGYTF. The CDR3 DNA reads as TGCGCCAGCAGCCACGGGACACAGGGGGCAAGAAGCGGCTACACCTTC.